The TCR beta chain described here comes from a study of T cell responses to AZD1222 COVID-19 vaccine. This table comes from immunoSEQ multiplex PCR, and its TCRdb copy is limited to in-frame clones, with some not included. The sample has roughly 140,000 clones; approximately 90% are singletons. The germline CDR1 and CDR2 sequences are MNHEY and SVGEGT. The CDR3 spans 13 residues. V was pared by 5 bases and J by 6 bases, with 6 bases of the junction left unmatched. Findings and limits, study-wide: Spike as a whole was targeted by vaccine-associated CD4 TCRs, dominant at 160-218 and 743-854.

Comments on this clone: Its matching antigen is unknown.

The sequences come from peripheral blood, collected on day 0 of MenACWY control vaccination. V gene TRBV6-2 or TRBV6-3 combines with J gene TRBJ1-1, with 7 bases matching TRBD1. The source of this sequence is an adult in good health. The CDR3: CASSKQGTSEAFF. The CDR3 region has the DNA TGTGCCAGCAGTAAACAGGGGACTTCTGAAGCTTTCTTT.